The 13 T cell receptor beta chains below all came from one sample that was sequenced in a study of T cell repertoires in cytomegalovirus infection. These TCRs are of unknown antigen specificity. TCRdb itself ran the reads through MiXCR, one entry per CDR3 protein. The table shows about 78,000 distinct CDR3 sequences, with around 37% occurring only once. The specimen comprised CD8+ T cells from cultured PBMCs, sampled from culture after CMV antigen stimulation. The receptors come from a human donor in good health (CMV status not recorded). Some clones in this sample may be carry-over from other donors' samples.

The chain couples TRBV27 to TRBJ1-6; D gene ambiguous. Trimming stripped 0 bases from V and 7 bases from J, with 13 bases between. Germline V lookup: CDR1 MNHEY, CDR2 SMNVEV (reference sequence). The CDR3 contains 16 residues. The CDR3 nucleotides are TGTGCCAGCAGTTTATCAGCATTAGAGTTGAATTCACCCCTCCACTTT. Translated: CASSLSALELNSPLHF.

This chain uses TRBV5-1 with TRBJ2-3, with 7 bases lining up with TRBD2. There are 16 residues in the CDR3. CDR1 is SGHRS, CDR2 YFSETQ, per germline. Germline trimming cut 1 base from V and 4 bases from J; bases unmatched to any gene: 9. CDR3 region: CASSLMGGTSPDTQYF. Written as DNA, the CDR3 is TGCGCCAGCAGCTTGATGGGGGGGACCTCCCCAGATACGCAGTATTTT.

V and J are TRBV7-2 and TRBJ1-2; D uncertain. CDR1 and CDR2 from the germline V gene are SGHTA and FQGNSA. The CDR3 extends over 14 amino acids. Trimming left V 1 base short and J 4 bases short, with 10 bases between. The CDR3 sequence: CASSLEAVFYGYTF. The CDR3 DNA reads TGTGCCAGCAGCTTAGAGGCAGTCTTCTATGGCTACACCTTC.

This clonotype came up once. The chain combines TRBV6-1 with TRBJ1-1, with D possibly matching TRBD1 (6 bases). Trimming shortened V by 0 bases and J by 0 bases, and 11 bases separated the two germline ends. The CDR3 is 16 amino acids. CDR1 MNHNS and CDR2 SASEGT come from the germline V gene. The chain's CDR3 is CASSEARGHLNTEAFF. The CDR3 DNA follows: TGTGCCAGCAGTGAAGCAAGGGGACACCTGAACACTGAAGCTTTCTTT.

V gene TRBV12-3 or TRBV12-4 combines with J gene TRBJ2-5; the D gene is possibly TRBD1 (6 bases). The CDR3 runs 16 residues. Trimming removed 1 base from V and 4 bases from J, with 16 bases in between. The CDR3 spells CASSLGDTPLRETQYF. CDR3 in DNA: TGTGCCAGCAGTTTAGGGGACACCCCCCTGCGAGAGACCCAGTACTTC.

V gene TRBV20-1 combines with J gene TRBJ1-2; no reliable D call. Trimming took off 6 bases at V and 8 bases at J, with 10 bases between the two ends. The CDR3 spans 10 residues. CDR1 and CDR2 from the germline V gene are DFQATT and SNEGSKA (reference sequence). The CDR3 DNA sequence: TGCAGTGCCGCGTCGGGGGGCTACACCTTC. This translates into CSAASGGYTF.

CDR3 amino acids: CASSALAVNTGELFF. In DNA, the CDR3 is TGTGCCAGCAGTGCGCTAGCTGTGAACACCGGGGAGCTGTTTTTT. This chain links TRBV6-2 or TRBV6-3 with TRBJ2-2, with D perhaps TRBD2 (5 bases). This CDR3 comprises 15 residues. Germline values: CDR1 MNHEY, CDR2 SVGEGT. Trimming removed 5 bases from V and 1 base from J, with 11 bases in between.

The V call is TRBV6-2 or TRBV6-3, the J call TRBJ2-7; possible D gene TRBD1, 5 bases. The germline V and J ends were trimmed by 0 bases and 3 bases, with 9 bases remaining between them. Per the germline V gene, CDR1 is MNHEY and CDR2 is SVGEGT. This CDR3 has 14 amino acids. The CDR3 DNA follows: TGTGCCAGCAGTTACTCCAGACAGAGCTACGAGCAGTACTTC. Its protein is CASSYSRQSYEQYF.

The gene calls are TRBV7-9 and TRBJ1-1, with 8 bases identical to TRBD1. CDR1 is SEHNR and CDR2 is FQNEAQ in the germline V gene (reference sequence). The V gene end was trimmed by 1 base and the J gene end by 3 bases; junction bases not matched to a gene: 13. CDR3 length: 18 amino acids. The CDR3 protein is CASSLEDRGGPEDTEAFF. CDR3 nucleotides: TGTGCCAGCAGCTTAGAAGACAGGGGAGGACCTGAGGACACTGAAGCTTTCTTT.

This clonotype appeared a few times. The chain uses TRBV6-5 and TRBJ2-3; D gene uncertain. Deletions cut 5 bases from V and 6 bases from J, with 15 bases between. The CDR3 spans 14 residues. Germline CDR1 is MNHEY and CDR2 is SVGAGI. CDR3 nucleotide sequence: TGTGCCAGCAGTCTCCAAATGTATGGGGATACGCAGTATTTT. Protein sequence: CASSLQMYGDTQYF.

This clonotype has at least ten counts. The chain joins TRBV3-1 to TRBJ2-1; D gene ambiguous. The CDR3 spans 15 residues. Looked up from germline, CDR1 is LGHDT and CDR2 is YNNKEL (reference sequence). Trimming removed 1 base from V and 7 bases from J, with 14 bases in between. The CDR3 loop is CASSQGRGSRNEQFF. The CDR3, as DNA: TGTGCCAGCAGCCAAGGACGAGGCTCACGTAATGAGCAGTTCTTC.

This chain links TRBV6-2 or TRBV6-3 with TRBJ2-1, with 10 bases fitting TRBD2. This CDR3 region has 14 residues. Germline CDR1 and CDR2: MNHEY and SVGEGT. After removal of 10 bases from V and 5 bases from J, the junction contained 8 bases not matched to a gene. The chain's CDR3 is CATPQAGGNNEQFF. The CDR3 DNA reads TGTGCCACCCCCCAAGCGGGGGGGAACAATGAGCAGTTCTTC.

This chain uses TRBV27 with TRBJ1-5; D gene ambiguous. Between the trimmed V and J ends, which lost 3 bases and 3 bases, there was a span of 9 bases. This CDR3 comprises 14 residues. Per the germline V gene, CDR1 is MNHEY and CDR2 is SMNVEV (reference sequence). The CDR3 DNA reads TGTGCCAGCAGTTTCGGGCGGAACAATCAGCCCCAGCATTTT. Amino acid sequence: CASSFGRNNQPQHF.